This T cell receptor (beta chain) came from a study of T cell responses to AZD1222 COVID-19 vaccine (dated by TCRdb to the early 2020s). As for the study more broadly: A total of over 230 trial participants underwent TCR sequencing, of whom 207 had received two doses of AZD1222 and 26 had received two doses of the MenACWY control vaccine. Enrollment into the trials was organized by age into subgroups of 18-55, 56-69 and 70-plus years, and those subgroups contained roughly 140, 27 and 60 TCR-sequenced participants, respectively.

General findings and caveats noted by the study authors: The vaccine-associated CD4 TCRs covered the entire spike protein, and the dominant responses fell in regions 160-218 and 743-854. After two AZD1222 doses, spike-specific TCR breadth and depth were significantly higher than at day 0 and than in MenACWY recipients. Epitopes outside the regions mutated in the B.1.351 and B.1.1.7 variants were reportedly recognized by nearly half of the unique spike-specific TCRs. Participants were mostly white British, with more females than males. The authors suggested clonal diversity may have been underestimated. Because no day 14 peak-response samples were available, the repertoires could be characterized only after the peak T cell response. In the small 56-69-year group, the increase in depth fell short of significance, most likely because of low power. Conclusions about previously exposed vaccinees were limited because only six AZD1222 recipients were SARS-CoV-2 seropositive at baseline.

As concerns this clone: Its antigen specificity is not known. No much larger clonotype is one base removed from it; base qualities were not supplied.

The time point label here, explained by the study, means: about 28 days (+/-7) after the second vaccine dose. Read against the paper, the sample's treatment or condition label means: meningococcal conjugate vaccine given as trial control. Vaccinee samples were obtained from the UK trials COV001 and COV002, which included a single-blind randomized controlled phase 2/3 trial of AZD1222 (ChAdOx1 nCoV-19) in healthy adults. For TCRbeta chain sequencing, PBMC samples from trial participants were taken at day 0 and at day 28 after the second dose. The CDR3 regions of human TCRbeta chains were analyzed by immunosequencing. The paper's processing steps were these. TCRs in the repertoires were compared against a reference library of SARS-CoV-2-specific TCRs that had been generated with the MIRA antigen-specificity platform. Breadth was defined as the fraction of unique TCRs that were SARS-CoV-2-associated, and depth was defined as the fraction of total T cells that were SARS-CoV-2-associated. Each spike-specific TCR was assigned to its reactive spike region and to a CD4 or CD8 class using the MIRA data. Log10-transformed breadth and depth values were compared by one-way ANOVA with Sidak's multiple comparisons tests. The clones in this table, taken by TCRdb from immuneACCESS, are in-frame only. Not every clone is retained; where verified, under half of the shortfall comes from an unresolved V gene, and the cause of the rest is unknown. V and J calls and clone size are copied from that table; D and trimming were computed from the DNA. Here the sample has under 150,000 clones; about 82% occur a single time. The biggest ten clones account for around 7.9% of the sample.

Relative to germline, V is 4 bases shorter and J is 5 bases shorter, with 11 bases between their ends. From its cysteine to its phenylalanine, the CDR3 spans 13 amino acids. Just the 39-base CDR3 DNA is kept, in frame starting at base 1. The germline V gene encodes CDR1 SEHNR and CDR2 FQNEAQ (reference sequence). Sequenced material: peripheral blood, taken 28 days after the second dose of the MenACWY control vaccine. The receptor comes from an adult who received the MenACWY meningococcal vaccine as a control. The V gene is TRBV7-9 and the J gene is TRBJ1-1, with a weak D call of TRBD1 (5 bases match). The DNA is as follows: TGTGCCAGCAGCTCCAGCGGGGGAACTGAAGCTTTCTTT. This encodes CASSSSGGTEAFF.